A selection of T cell receptor beta chains follows, all from one sample in a study of cytomegalovirus exposure and HLA in healthy donors. Profiled with immunoSEQ multiplex PCR; TCRdb holds only in-frame clones, not every one. This table has 170,000 or so clones, over 75% appearing once. The sequencing input was PBMCs. Every receptor here comes from a woman aged 50 to 60 in good health and CMV-seropositive. CDR3s include the opening cysteine and the closing phenylalanine or tryptophan. Fields, in order: CDR3 length, J gene, V gene, CDR3 protein.

>15|TRBJ2-1|TRBV28
CASGAFGGPYNEQFF
>17|TRBJ1-1|TRBV5-1
CASSPLSRTAGDTEAFF
>19|TRBJ2-1|TRBV23-1
CASSRRAHTGTGQYNEQFF
>17|TRBJ1-1|TRBV11-2
CASSPWGRGLVNTEAFF
>15|TRBJ2-2|TRBV2
CASREEAGGSGELFF
>12|TRBJ2-7|TRBV28
CASSVRGYEQYF
>18|TRBJ1-2|TRBV4-3
CASSQDQYGAIRGGGYTF
>13|TRBJ2-3|TRBV18
CASSHRDTDTQYF
>14|TRBJ2-7|TRBV2
CASGAGRESYEQYF
>15|TRBJ1-3|TRBV18
CASSLPGQYGNTIYF
>13|TRBJ2-7|TRBV28
CASSSGQSYEQYF
>15|TRBJ1-1|TRBV7-2
CASSFEGQVNTEAFF
>16|TRBJ2-3|TRBV9
CASSVNLPGGTDTQYF
>15|TRBJ2-7|TRBV5-1
CASSKGQGSSYEQYF
>15|TRBJ2-4|TRBV28
CASSAPRGTKNIQYF
>14|TRBJ1-2|TRBV2
CASSEWGQPGGYTF
>16|TRBJ2-2|TRBV4-2
CASSQVSGGDTGELFF
>15|TRBJ1-6|TRBV7-8
CASSIVGGQNSPLHF
>16|TRBJ2-5|TRBV7-2
CASSLWVGVEGETQYF
>14|TRBJ1-6|TRBV7-9
CASRYRAANSPLHF
>17|TRBJ2-1|TRBV5-1
CASSLVPAQDSYNEQFF
>16|TRBJ2-7|TRBV6-6
CASSYSGGIISYEQYF
>15|TRBJ2-3|TRBV9
CASSQAGRSTDTQYF
>15|TRBJ2-3|TRBV7-8
CASSLLVAGGRGQYF
>13|NA|TRBV5-1
CASSFRQPNEQYF
>14|TRBJ1-4|TRBV9
CASSASGTVEKLFF